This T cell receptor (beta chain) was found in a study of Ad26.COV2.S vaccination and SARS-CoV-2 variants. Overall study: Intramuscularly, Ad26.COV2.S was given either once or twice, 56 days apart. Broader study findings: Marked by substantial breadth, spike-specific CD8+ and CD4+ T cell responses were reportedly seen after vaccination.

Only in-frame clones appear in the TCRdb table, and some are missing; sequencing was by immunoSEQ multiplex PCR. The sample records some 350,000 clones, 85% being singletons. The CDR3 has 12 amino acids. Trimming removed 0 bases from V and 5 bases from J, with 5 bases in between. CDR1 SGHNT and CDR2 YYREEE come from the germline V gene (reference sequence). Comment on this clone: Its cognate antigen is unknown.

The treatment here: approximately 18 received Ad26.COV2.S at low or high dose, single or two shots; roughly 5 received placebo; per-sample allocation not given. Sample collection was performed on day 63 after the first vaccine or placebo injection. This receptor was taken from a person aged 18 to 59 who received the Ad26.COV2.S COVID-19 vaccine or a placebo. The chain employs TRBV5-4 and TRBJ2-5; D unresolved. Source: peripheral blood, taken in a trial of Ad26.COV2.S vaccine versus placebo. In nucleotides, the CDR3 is TGTGCCAGCAGCTTGGAAGGGGAGACCCAGTACTTC. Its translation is CASSLEGETQYF.